This TCR beta chain was profiled in a study of T cell changes during pregnancy in multiple sclerosis. Method: immunoSEQ multiplex PCR; TCRdb's copy keeps in-frame clones and lacks some. The sample includes roughly 45,000 clones, 91% seen only once; the top ten take around 10%. The TCR originated in a female donor with multiple sclerosis, enrolled in a pregnancy study. The sample was CD8+ T cells from peripheral blood mononuclear cells, taken after pregnancy.

The CDR3, as DNA: TGTGCCAGCAGCCCTCGTACCGGGACAGGGGGAGGAGATACGCAGTATTTT. Translating gives CASSPRTGTGGGDTQYF. V and J are TRBV13 and TRBJ2-3; 11 bases are shared with TRBD1. V was pared by 5 bases and J by 5 bases, with 12 bases of the junction left unmatched. Looked up from germline, CDR1 is PRHDT and CDR2 is FYEKMQ (reference sequence). The CDR3 extends over 17 amino acids.